This T cell receptor beta chain was documented in a study of blood T cell repertoires in COVID-19 (dated by TCRdb to the early 2020s). About the full investigation: Collaborator samples came from the United States, Italy and Spain and covered acute and convalescent phases of COVID-19. A freely available public database, intended as a resource for researchers studying the immune response to SARS-CoV-2, is where the repertoires were released. Where available, HLA class I and class II types were obtained from metadata supplied by the sample provider rather than from assay-based typing. Samples were obtained from the ongoing ImmuneRACE study (first 160 participants) and from 1,254 subjects provided by 6 global collaborators. The prospective study material was composed of cDNA or gDNA derived from T cells, B-cell-depleted T cells, or PBMCs. The sample metadata nearly always contained a de-identified subject ID, COVID-19 status, age in years and sex. Deeply sampled blood TCRbeta repertoires from subjects exposed to, actively infected with, or recovered from COVID-19 were included in the dataset.

Participants in the prospective study were aged roughly 18 to 100 years, lived in some 24 United States geographic areas, and enrolled through a virtual design. In the prospective study, participants were assigned to cohorts based on the clinical history participants reported in a screening survey and a study questionnaire. For ImmuneRACE Cohort 3, a participant was defined as recovered based on two consecutive negative NP/OP PCR tests, clearance by a healthcare professional, or resolution of symptoms. Each participant in the prospective study had whole blood, serum and a nasopharyngeal or oropharyngeal swab collected by mobile phlebotomists. Over a roughly 2-month period, participants in the prospective study had the option of providing additional blood draws and questionnaires. Prospective study blood samples were shipped either frozen or at room temperature before DNA extraction. Taken from the germline V gene (reference sequence), the CDR1 and CDR2 loops are LGHDT and YNNKEL. V loses 3 bases of germline sequence and J loses 7 bases, and the interval between the two ends is 18 bases. The CDR3 measures 15 amino acids from cysteine to phenylalanine. Of all the DNA, just the CDR3 is kept, 45 bases in frame from base 1.

Concerning this clone itself: This receptor's antigen is unknown. No much larger clone exists at a distance of one base, and base qualities are not known.

TCRbeta CDR3 regions were amplified from genomic DNA by means of the immunoSEQ Assay, a bias-controlled multiplex PCR. Concerning the study's data processing: The number of nucleated cells in each sample was estimated from the amplification of reference gene primers within the assay. Sequence reads were collapsed and filtered to measure the absolute abundance of every unique TCRbeta CDR3 rearrangement. For each sample, productive Simpson clonality was calculated as the square root of Simpson's diversity index over productive rearrangements. In its TCRdb copy, this immuneACCESS table keeps in-frame sequences only and misses some clones. Where compared with another copy, unresolved V genes explain less than half of these, and the others have no known cause. D and trimming were read from the DNA, whereas the V and J calls and clone size are those reported in that table. This sample holds around 300,000 clones; roughly 89% were observed only once. The ten largest clones take up over 9% of the sample.

What the research found in general, with its limitations: Clinical and demographic metadata were provided uncurated, with the amount varying by source and participant.

This sequence uses TRBV3-1 (or the pseudogene TRBV3-2) and TRBJ1-2; no D gene call is confident. Sequencing was carried out using PBMCs or T cells enriched from blood (not recorded which). The sequence came from a woman aged 30 to 39 who had recovered from COVID-19. The CDR3 amino acid sequence is: CASSHGRAGGPGYTF. The nucleotides read TGTGCCAGCAGCCATGGACGAGCAGGAGGGCCTGGCTACACCTTC.